Given below is one TCR beta chain in context. Its antigen remains unidentified. The assay was immunoSEQ multiplex PCR, and TCRdb's table has in-frame clones only and misses some. Of hundreds of thousands of clones listed, around nine tenths are singletons. The data originate from a study of cytomegalovirus exposure and HLA in healthy donors. Study summary: The same platform was used for the 90 to 150 validation repertoires as for the 650 to 700 first-cohort repertoires, as reported in a later analysis. Study observations and caveats: There were over 150 TCR beta chains listed as cytomegalovirus-associated. Most TCRs appeared rarely, but some public TCRs recurred in many donors. It was reported that the classifier diagnosed cytomegalovirus status with high specificity and sensitivity in both the original and validation cohorts.

The length of the CDR3 is 15 residues. Germline CDR1 SGHDT, CDR2 YYEEEE. V lost 4 bases to trimming and J lost 3 bases, with 17 bases between them. The genes are TRBV5-6 and TRBJ2-7; D gene unclear. The receptor was derived from a woman under 30 in good health and CMV-seronegative. The sample comprised PBMCs. CDR3 protein: CASSAPLERFYEQYF. CDR3 DNA sequence: TGTGCCAGCAGCGCCCCTTTAGAGAGATTCTACGAGCAGTACTTC. Combining the CDR3 with reference TRBV5-6 and TRBJ2-7 gives the whole variable domain DAGVTQSPTHLIKTRGQQVTLRCSPKSGHDTVSWYQQALGQGPQFIFQYYEEEERQRGNFPDRFSGHQFPNYSSELNVNALLLGDSALYLCASSAPLERFYEQYFGPGTRLTVT.